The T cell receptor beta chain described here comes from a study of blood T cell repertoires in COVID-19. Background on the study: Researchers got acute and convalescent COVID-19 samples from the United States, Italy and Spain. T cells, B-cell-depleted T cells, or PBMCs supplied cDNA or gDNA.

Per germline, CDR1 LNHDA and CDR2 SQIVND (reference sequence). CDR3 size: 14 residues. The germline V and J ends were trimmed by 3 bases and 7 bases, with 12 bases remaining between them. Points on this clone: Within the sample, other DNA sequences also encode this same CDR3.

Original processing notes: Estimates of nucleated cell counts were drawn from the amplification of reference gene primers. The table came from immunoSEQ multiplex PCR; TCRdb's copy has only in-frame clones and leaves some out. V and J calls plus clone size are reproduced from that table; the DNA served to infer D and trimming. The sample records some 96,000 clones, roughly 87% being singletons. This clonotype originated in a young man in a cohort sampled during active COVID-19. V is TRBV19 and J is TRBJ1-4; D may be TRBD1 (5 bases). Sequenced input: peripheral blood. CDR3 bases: TGTGCCAGTAGTATGCAAGGGGCAGTTGAAAAACTGTTTTTT. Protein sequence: CASSMQGAVEKLFF. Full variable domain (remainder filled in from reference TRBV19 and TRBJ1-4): DGGITQSPKYLFRKEGQNVTLSCEQNLNHDAMYWYRQDPGQGLRLIYYSQIVNDFQKGDIAEGYSVSREKKESFPLTVTSAQKNPTAFYLCASSMQGAVEKLFFGSGTQLSVL.